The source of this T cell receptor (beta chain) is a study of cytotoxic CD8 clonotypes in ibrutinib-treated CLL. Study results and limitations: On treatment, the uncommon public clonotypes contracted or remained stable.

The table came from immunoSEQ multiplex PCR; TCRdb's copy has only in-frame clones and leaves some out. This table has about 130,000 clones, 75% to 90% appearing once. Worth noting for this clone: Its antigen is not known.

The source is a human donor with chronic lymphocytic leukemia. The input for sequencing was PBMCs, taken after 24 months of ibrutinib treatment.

CDR3 coding DNA: TGTGCCAGCAGTGGACCCGGGACACAGAACACTGAAGCTTTCTTT. Residues: CASSGPGTQNTEAFF. The chain joins TRBV28 to TRBJ1-1; tentative D call: TRBD1 (6 bases). Trimming shortened V by 5 bases and J by 1 base, and 14 bases separated the two germline ends. This CDR3 has 15 amino acids. CDR1 MDHEN and CDR2 SYDVKM come from the germline V gene.